Each of the 29 T cell receptor beta chains below was sequenced from the same sample in a study of shared clonotypes between healthy human individuals (dated by TCRdb to about 2020). Libraries came from the immunoSEQ multiplex PCR assay. Not all clones reach the TCRdb copy of this immuneACCESS table, which keeps in-frame sequences only. Checked studies attribute under half of the gap to unresolved V genes and leave the rest unexplained. The sample table records about 2 million clones; roughly 94% of these occur just once. 0.13% of the sample comes from the top ten. Material: naive CD4+ T cells sorted from blood. The sample's cell subset or site label, in plain terms: CD45RA+ positively selected. The receptors derive from a man between 18 and 29 years old in good health.

This chain uses TRBV25-1 with TRBJ2-1; 14 bases are shared with TRBD2. The V gene's germline CDR1 is MGHDK and CDR2 SYGVNS. The CDR3 covers 15 residues. V lost 10 bases to trimming and J lost 10 bases; unmatched junction nucleotides: 12. The CDR3 nucleotides read TGTGCCACTGCAGGACTAGCGGGAGGTATCAGGGAGCAGTTCTTC. It specifies CATAGLAGGIREQFF.

This chain joins TRBV5-1 and TRBJ2-4; D remains unclear. V lost 4 bases, J lost 9 bases, and 11 bases lay in between. Germline V gives CDR1 SGHRS, CDR2 YFSETQ. The CDR3 length is 12 residues. DNA for the CDR3: TGCGCCAGCAGCGCCCAAGACGGCATTCAGTACTTC. Residues: CASSAQDGIQYF. Looking up the rest from reference TRBV5-1 and TRBJ2-4 gives the full variable domain: KAGVTQTPRYLIKTRGQQVTLSCSPISGHRSVSWYQQTPGQGLQFLFEYFSETQRNKGNFPGRFSGRQFSNSRSEMNVSTLELGDSALYLCASSAQDGIQYFGAGTRLSVL.

Note on this clone: The same CDR3 also results from other DNA sequences found in this sample. The chain links TRBV10-1 to TRBJ2-5, with 7 bases lining up with TRBD1. Germline V gene sequence: CDR1 WNHNN, CDR2 SYGVQD (reference sequence). Trimming at V came to 6 bases and at J to 1 base, leaving 5 bases not matched to a gene. The CDR3 contains 14 residues. The CDR3 region is CASSPGTVQETQYF. CDR3 nucleotides: TGCGCCAGCAGCCCTGGGACAGTCCAAGAGACCCAGTACTTC.

The chain couples TRBV28 to TRBJ2-3, with D perhaps assigned TRBD1 or TRBD2 (6 bases each). Trimming removed 4 bases at V and 5 bases at J, with 16 bases between. The V gene's germline CDR1 is MDHEN and CDR2 SYDVKM. CDR3 length: 15 amino acids. The CDR3 loop reads CASSSGAGLQDTQYF. CDR3 bases: TGTGCCAGCAGTTCGGGGGCAGGGCTCCAAGATACGCAGTATTTT.

The gene calls are TRBV11-1 and TRBJ2-5; no definite D call. The germline V and J ends were trimmed by 7 bases and 7 bases, with 19 bases remaining between them. The CDR3 covers 14 residues. Germline CDR1 reads SGHAT; CDR2 reads FQDESV (reference sequence). The DNA for the CDR3 is TGTGCCAGCATCAAAGGAACAGTTGATGGGACCCAGTACTTC. Translating gives CASIKGTVDGTQYF.

CDR3 in amino acids: CASSLGDRDAGEQFF. In DNA form, the CDR3 reads TGCGCCAGCAGCTTGGGGGACAGGGATGCCGGTGAGCAGTTCTTC. The V call is TRBV5-1, the J call TRBJ2-1, with 9 bases matching TRBD1. Looked up from germline, CDR1 is SGHRS and CDR2 is YFSETQ. The CDR3 covers 15 residues. J gave up 9 bases and V 0 bases, and 7 bases lay outside the gene matches.

CDR3 nucleotides: TGTGCCAGCTCACCATGGGGAGATACGCAGTATTTT. Protein: CASSPWGDTQYF. V usage is TRBV18 and J usage is TRBJ2-3, with D unclear. CDR1 is KGHSH and CDR2 is LQKENI in the germline V gene. V lost 2 bases and J 5 bases, leaving 5 bases between the germline ends. The CDR3 totals 12 residues.

The chain joins TRBV18 to TRBJ1-6, with 7 bases that match TRBD1. The junction had 7 bases not matched to a gene; V was cut back by 6 bases and J by 5 bases. This CDR3 contains 15 residues. Per germline, CDR1 KGHSH and CDR2 LQKENI. CDR3 sequence (DNA): TGTGCCAGCTCCCTTTTCGGGACAGATAATTCACCCCTCCACTTT. As protein: CASSLFGTDNSPLHF.

DNA of the CDR3: TGTGCCAGCGGGAAAGGGTACGGCGAGCAGTACTTC. Protein: CASGKGYGEQYF. The rearrangement joins TRBV6-5 to TRBJ2-7; D is ambiguous. Between the trimmed V and J ends, which lost 8 bases and 6 bases, there was a span of 14 bases. The germline gives CDR1 MNHEY, CDR2 SVGAGI. The CDR3 is 12 amino acids.

The rearrangement uses TRBV28 and TRBJ1-4; D might be TRBD1 (5 bases). The CDR3 length is 15 residues. V was trimmed by 3 bases and J by 4 bases, leaving 12 bases between them. CDR1 and CDR2 (germline): MDHEN, SYDVKM. CDR3 DNA sequence: TGTGCCAGCAGTTTCCAGCCAGGGAATAATGAAAAACTGTTTTTT. Protein sequence: CASSFQPGNNEKLFF. Full variable domain (rest looked up from reference TRBV28 and TRBJ1-4): DVKVTQSSRYLVKRTGEKVFLECVQDMDHENMFWYRQDPGLGLRLIYFSYDVKMKEKGDIPEGYSVSREKKERFSLILESASTNQTSMYLCASSFQPGNNEKLFFGSGTQLSVL.

V usage is TRBV28 and J usage is TRBJ1-2; D gene ambiguous. V dropped 10 bases and J dropped 1 base, with 13 bases sitting between them. Germline CDR1 MDHEN, CDR2 SYDVKM. The CDR3 runs to 13 residues. For the CDR3, the DNA is TGTGCCATCCAACCGGGTCTTAACTATGGCTACACCTTC. This translates into CAIQPGLNYGYTF.

The rearrangement uses TRBV10-3 and TRBJ2-5; possibly TRBD1 or TRBD2 for D (5 bases each). The CDR3 is made up of 13 amino acids. The ends were cut back, 7 bases at V and 1 base at J, with 10 bases in the middle. Germline CDR1 ENHRY, CDR2 SYGVKD. The CDR3 sequence is CAITKGPQETQYF. The DNA of the CDR3 is TGTGCCATCACAAAGGGACCCCAAGAGACCCAGTACTTC.

The chain is built from TRBV5-6 and TRBJ2-1; D is ambiguous. This CDR3 comprises 18 residues. Germline V gene lookup returns CDR1 SGHDT and CDR2 YYEEEE. Trimming left V 3 bases short and J 0 bases short, with 19 bases between. The chain's CDR3 is CASSSLTALLSSYNEQFF. The CDR3 bases are TGTGCCAGCAGCTCTCTAACAGCCCTATTGAGCTCCTACAATGAGCAGTTCTTC.

CDR3 region: CASSHTGEFYEQYF. The DNA of the CDR3 is TGTGCCAGCAGCCACACAGGGGAATTCTACGAGCAGTACTTC. The J gene is TRBJ2-7, the V gene TRBV14, with TRBD1 matching over 7 bases. The ends lost 3 bases at V and 3 bases at J; junction bases unmatched: 5. Germline V gene lookup returns CDR1 SGHDN and CDR2 FVKESK. The CDR3 totals 14 residues. Full variable domain (remainder filled in from reference TRBV14 and TRBJ2-7): EAGVTQFPSHSVIEKGQTVTLRCDPISGHDNLYWYRRVMGKEIKFLLHFVKESKQDESGMPNNRFLAERTGGTYSTLKVQPAELEDSGVYFCASSHTGEFYEQYFGPGTRLTVT.

This clone was counted once. This chain joins TRBV18 and TRBJ2-1, with TRBD1 as a possible D gene (6 bases). From germline, CDR1 is KGHSH and CDR2 LQKENI. V was cut by 2 bases and J by 6 bases, with 11 bases left in between. The CDR3 sequence is 14 residues long. In DNA form, the CDR3 reads TGTGCCAGCTCACCAGGGGGCGAGGGCAATGAGCAGTTCTTC. Encoded protein: CASSPGGEGNEQFF.

V is TRBV6-1 and J is TRBJ2-3; 10 bases map to TRBD2. This CDR3 has 14 amino acids. V lost 6 bases, J lost 2 bases, and 2 bases stayed unmatched. Germline V gives CDR1 MNHNS, CDR2 SASEGT. This chain's CDR3 is CASRAGGPTDTQYF. CDR3 sequence (DNA): TGTGCCAGCAGAGCGGGAGGGCCCACAGATACGCAGTATTTT.

Points on this clone: The same CDR3 also results from other DNA sequences found in this sample. CDR3 amino acids: CASSQSGNTEAFF. The CDR3 coding sequence is TGCGCCAGCAGTCAATCCGGGAACACTGAAGCTTTCTTT. The genes are TRBV23-1 and TRBJ1-1; D is unclear. TRBV23-1 is reported as an ORF; its role is uncertain. Trimming cost V 0 bases and J 1 base, with 3 bases left between them. This CDR3 region has 13 residues.

The chain joins TRBV2 to TRBJ2-1; 7 bases are a match to TRBD1. The V segment lost 6 bases and the J segment 5 bases; nucleotides outside the gene matches: 4. Germline-derived CDR1 and CDR2 are SNHLY and FYNNEI. The CDR3 consists of 13 residues. CDR3 bases: TGTGCCAGCAGAGAGGGACAGAACAATGAGCAGTTCTTC. Its translation: CASREGQNNEQFF.

The chain joins TRBV30 to TRBJ1-6, with TRBD1 identical over 10 bases. Germline CDR1 and CDR2: GTSNPN and SVGIG (reference sequence). The CDR3 consists of 13 residues. V was pared by 6 bases and J by 10 bases, with 6 bases of the junction left unmatched. The CDR3: CACGRDRGSPLHF. The CDR3 DNA sequence: TGTGCCTGCGGCCGGGACAGGGGCTCACCCCTCCACTTT.

This chain joins TRBV6-6 and TRBJ2-7, with D perhaps matching TRBD2 (5 bases). Germline CDR1 and CDR2: MNHNY and SVGAGI (reference sequence). V was clipped by 5 bases and J by 6 bases, with 23 bases between them. The CDR3 extends over 16 amino acids. CDR3 residues: CASSPGMRQGPTEQYF. The CDR3 DNA sequence: TGTGCCAGCAGTCCCGGGATGAGACAAGGGCCAACCGAGCAGTACTTC.

The chain combines TRBV10-3 with TRBJ1-6; D may be TRBD1 (6 bases). The CDR3 has 15 residues. The V gene lost 0 bases and the J gene lost 5 bases, with 8 bases spanning the gap. CDR1 is ENHRY and CDR2 is SYGVKD in the germline V gene. CDR3 amino acids: CAISESGQNNSPLHF. CDR3 nucleotides: TGTGCCATCAGTGAGTCGGGACAAAATAATTCACCCCTCCACTTT.

This chain joins TRBV2 and TRBJ2-1; D unclear. The CDR3 length is 14 residues. Germline CDR1 and CDR2: SNHLY and FYNNEI. The germline V and J ends were trimmed by 7 bases and 0 bases, with 10 bases remaining between them. The CDR3 nucleotides are TGTGCCAGCACGTCGCAGAGCTCCTACAATGAGCAGTTCTTC. This translates into CASTSQSSYNEQFF.

The V gene is TRBV2, the J gene TRBJ2-1; 8 bases align to TRBD1. The CDR3 runs to 15 residues. Germline CDR1 and CDR2: SNHLY and FYNNEI. Germline trimming cut 7 bases from V and 4 bases from J; bases unmatched to any gene: 9. The DNA of the CDR3 is TGTGCCAGCAAAACCGACAGGGGAGAATACAATGAGCAGTTCTTC. It specifies CASKTDRGEYNEQFF.

This clone was recorded only once. CDR3 DNA: TGTGCCACCAGCAACCGGGCCTCGGAGACCCAGTACTTC. Its protein is CATSNRASETQYF. This chain links TRBV15 with TRBJ2-5; D is ambiguous. The CDR3 has 13 residues. Germline-derived CDR1 and CDR2 are LNHNV and YYDKDF (reference sequence). Trimming removed 4 bases from V and 5 bases from J, with 11 bases in between.

CDR3 protein: CASSEGRRYNQPQHF. CDR3 DNA sequence: TGTGCCAGCAGTGAAGGTAGACGGTACAATCAGCCCCAGCATTTT. V and J are TRBV6-1 and TRBJ1-5; D call uncertain. This CDR3 has 15 amino acids. Trimming took off 1 base at V and 3 bases at J, with 10 bases between the two ends. CDR1 MNHNS and CDR2 SASEGT come from the germline V gene.

This rearrangement joins TRBV27 to TRBJ2-1; D ambiguous. From germline, CDR1 is MNHEY and CDR2 SMNVEV (reference sequence). The CDR3 spans 11 residues. Between the trimmed V and J ends, which lost 7 bases and 4 bases, there was a span of 5 bases. The CDR3 DNA is TGTGCCAGCATCATGTACAATGAGCAGTTCTTC. Protein: CASIMYNEQFF.

Comments on this clone: At the DNA level, this CDR3 is encoded by other sequences in the same sample as well. J is TRBJ1-1 and V is TRBV5-1; D call uncertain. Germline V gene data show CDR1 as SGHRS and CDR2 as YFSETQ. The CDR3 sequence is 13 residues long. Trimming pared 4 bases from V and 1 base from J, leaving 8 bases between. The CDR3 loop reads CASSQDWNTEAFF. For the CDR3, the DNA is TGCGCCAGCAGCCAGGATTGGAACACTGAAGCTTTCTTT.

The J gene is TRBJ2-7, the V gene TRBV20-1; 7 bases fit TRBD1. CDR3 length: 11 amino acids. Trimming took 6 bases from V and 3 from J; bases not matched to a gene: 2. CDR1 is DFQATT and CDR2 is SNEGSKA in the germline V gene (reference sequence). In DNA form, the CDR3 reads TGCAGTGCCGACAGGGACTACGAGCAGTACTTC. Amino acid sequence: CSADRDYEQYF.

This clone is a singleton in its sample. The genes are TRBV5-1 and TRBJ1-1; the D is unclear. V lost 2 bases and J 0 bases, leaving 11 bases between the germline ends. CDR1 is SGHRS and CDR2 is YFSETQ in the germline V gene. The CDR3 runs to 15 residues. In DNA, the CDR3 is TGCGCCAGCAGCTTTCGGACGGGAATGAACACTGAAGCTTTCTTT. It encodes CASSFRTGMNTEAFF.